This passage covers 27 T cell receptor beta chains from one sample sequenced in a study of shared clonotypes between healthy human individuals. Naive CD8 isolation took CD45RO-negative cells positively selected for CCR7 and excluded terminally differentiated effector memory CD45RA+ cells. Produced via immunoSEQ multiplex PCR; TCRdb's table is partial and in-frame only. The sample contains about 2 million clones, about 95% of which appear only once. The sample comprised naive CD8+ T cells sorted from blood. The receptors here all came from a young man in good health.

Comment on this clone: The sample has other DNA sequences that encode this CDR3 too. V and J are TRBV10-2 and TRBJ2-3; D possibly corresponds to TRBD1 (5 bases). This CDR3 comprises 12 residues. CDR1 WSHSY and CDR2 SAAADI come from the germline V gene. Trimming removed 6 bases at V and 1 base at J, with 5 bases between. The CDR3 DNA follows: TGCGCCAGCAGACAGGGCACAGATACGCAGTATTTT. Its protein is CASRQGTDTQYF.

The chain employs TRBV7-8 and TRBJ2-5; no clear D. Germline CDR1 reads SGHVS; CDR2 reads FQNEAQ. V dropped 4 bases and J dropped 5 bases, with 14 bases sitting between them. This CDR3 has 14 amino acids. The CDR3 nucleotides are TGTGCCAGCAGCTCCGGTGTAGTCGCGGAGACCCAGTACTTC. Translating gives CASSSGVVAETQYF.

The V and J genes are TRBV19 and TRBJ1-2; TRBD1 is a possible D gene (6 bases). Per the germline V gene, CDR1 is LNHDA and CDR2 is SQIVND (reference sequence). The ends were cut back, 5 bases at V and 5 bases at J, with 24 bases in the middle. CDR3 length: 17 amino acids. The CDR3 coding sequence is TGTGCCAGTAGTTTAGGAGGACAGCCGCTTCCTCAATATGGCTACACCTTC. Translated: CASSLGGQPLPQYGYTF.

The chain carries TRBV7-6 and TRBJ2-5; perhaps TRBD2 as D (5 bases). The CDR3 loop spans 12 amino acids. CDR1 is SGHVS, CDR2 FNYEAQ, per germline. Deletions cut 3 bases from V and 5 bases from J, with 7 bases between. The CDR3 DNA is TGTGCCAGCAGCTTTTTAGCGGAGACCCAGTACTTC. Its translation is CASSFLAETQYF.

The chain recombines TRBV4-1 with TRBJ2-3, with D possibly being TRBD1 or TRBD2 (5 bases each). Germline V CDR1 and CDR2: MGHRA, YSYEKL. Trimming took 1 base from V and 4 from J, leaving 6 bases between them. The CDR3 covers 13 residues. CDR3 sequence reads: CASSQGGPDTQYF. As DNA, the CDR3 is TGCGCCAGCAGCCAAGGGGGACCAGATACGCAGTATTTT.

This rearrangement joins TRBV4-1 to TRBJ2-1; 11 bases match TRBD2. V shed 2 bases, J shed 8 bases, and the junction held 5 bases outside the gene matches. CDR3 size: 15 residues. Germline values: CDR1 MGHRA, CDR2 YSYEKL. CDR3 in DNA: TGCGCCAGCAGCCAATTAGCGGGGGGGCCCGATGAGCAGTTCTTC. It translates to CASSQLAGGPDEQFF.

The V and J genes are TRBV5-1 and TRBJ2-3, with 8 bases lining up with TRBD2. The CDR3 is 13 residues long. Germline trimming cut 5 bases from V and 4 bases from J; bases unmatched to any gene: 3. Looked up from germline, CDR1 is SGHRS and CDR2 is YFSETQ. The CDR3 nucleotides read TGCGCCAGCAGATCTAGCGGGTCAGATACGCAGTATTTT. Amino acids: CASRSSGSDTQYF.

Concerning this clone: The same CDR3 also results from other DNA sequences found in this sample. This chain joins TRBV30 and TRBJ2-2; tentatively, D is TRBD2 (6 bases). The CDR3 loop spans 11 amino acids. V was shortened by 5 bases and J by 6 bases, with 7 bases between the two germline ends. Germline CDR1 and CDR2: GTSNPN and SVGIG (reference sequence). The CDR3 region is CAWGEAGELFF. The DNA of the CDR3 is TGTGCCTGGGGGGAGGCCGGGGAGCTGTTTTTT.

V usage is TRBV30 and J usage is TRBJ2-1; TRBD2 matches at 9 bases. Trimming removed 0 bases from V and 4 bases from J; junction bases left unmatched: 13. The germline gives CDR1 GTSNPN, CDR2 SVGIG (reference sequence). The CDR3 is 18 residues long. The CDR3 DNA reads TGTGCCTGGAGTGTACTTAGTAGCGGGAGTCGGGGATACAATGAGCAGTTCTTC. Protein: CAWSVLSSGSRGYNEQFF.

The V and J genes are TRBV2 and TRBJ1-6, with D perhaps matching TRBD1 (5 bases). Germline V gene lookup returns CDR1 SNHLY and CDR2 FYNNEI. V shed 10 bases and J shed 3 bases, with 10 bases lying between them. There are 13 residues in the CDR3. CDR3 nucleotide sequence: TGTGCCACCCGGGACGACTATAATTCACCCCTCCACTTT. It encodes CATRDDYNSPLHF.

This chain links TRBV12-2 with TRBJ1-2; the table's D call, TRBD1, has no DNA check behind it. TRBV12-2 is termed a pseudogene. The CDR3 covers 17 residues. CDR3 nucleotide sequence: TGTGCAAGTCGCTTTAACCGGGACAGGGGACCCAACTATGGCTACACCTTC. Its protein is CASRFNRDRGPNYGYTF.

Notes on this clone: The same CDR3 also results from other DNA sequences found in this sample. J is TRBJ2-2 and V is TRBV7-9, with D unresolved. The V end lost 2 bases, the J end lost 5 bases, and 3 bases lay between the germline ends. The CDR3 length is 12 residues. Germline loops: CDR1 SEHNR, CDR2 FQNEAQ (reference sequence). This CDR3 is CASSLLTGELFF. The CDR3 DNA reads TGTGCCAGCAGCTTATTGACCGGGGAGCTGTTTTTT. The whole variable domain, filled in from reference TRBV7-9 and TRBJ2-2, reads DTGVSQNPRHKITKRGQNVTFRCDPISEHNRLYWYRQTLGQGPEFLTYFQNEAQLEKSRLLSDRFSAERPKGSFSTLEIQRTEQGDSAMYLCASSLLTGELFFGEGSRLTVL.

About this clone: The sample contains more than one DNA sequence encoding this CDR3. The V call is TRBV11-2, the J call TRBJ2-1; D unclear. This CDR3 has 12 residues. CDR1 is SGHAT and CDR2 is FQNNGV in the germline V gene. Trimming removed 4 bases at V and 7 bases at J, with 8 bases between. The CDR3 reads CASSSDRNEQFF. DNA of the CDR3: TGTGCCAGCAGCTCCGACCGTAATGAGCAGTTCTTC.

V gene TRBV27 combines with J gene TRBJ1-3, with TRBD1 identical over 7 bases. J lost 8 bases, V lost 4 bases, and 8 bases had no gene match. The germline gives CDR1 MNHEY, CDR2 SMNVEV (reference sequence). CDR3 length: 14 residues. CDR3 DNA sequence: TGTGCCAGCAGTTCCACAGGGGAAAGCGACACCATATATTTT. Translated, it gives CASSSTGESDTIYF.

The genes are TRBV28 and TRBJ2-7; tentatively, D is TRBD1 (6 bases). CDR3 length: 13 amino acids. Germline-derived CDR1 and CDR2 are MDHEN and SYDVKM. The V gene lost 6 bases and the J gene lost 4 bases, with 13 bases spanning the gap. The CDR3 nucleotides read TGTGCCAGCAGGATAGGGGGTTCGTACGAGCAGTACTTC. This codes for CASRIGGSYEQYF.

The chain is built from TRBV4-1 and TRBJ2-7, with 11 nucleotides matching TRBD1. The CDR3 contains 19 residues. Trimming cost V 0 bases and J 2 bases; bases outside gene matches: 12. Germline V lookup: CDR1 MGHRA, CDR2 YSYEKL. The CDR3 nucleotides read TGCGCCAGCAGCCAAGAAGGACAAAGGCCGGGACAGGGGGCCTACGAGCAGTACTTC. Encoded protein: CASSQEGQRPGQGAYEQYF.

This chain connects TRBV27 to TRBJ1-5; possibly TRBD1 for D (5 bases). Germline V gene sequence: CDR1 MNHEY, CDR2 SMNVEV (reference sequence). The CDR3 totals 16 residues. V lost 3 bases, J lost 4 bases, and 16 bases lay in between. The DNA of the CDR3 is TGTGCCAGCAGTTTCAGGGACCCCGGGGGTAATCAGCCCCAGCATTTT. Amino acid sequence: CASSFRDPGGNQPQHF.

The count of this clone is one. The chain links TRBV27 to TRBJ2-3, with 8 nucleotides matching TRBD2. This CDR3 spans 18 amino acids. The V segment lost 7 bases and the J segment 0 bases; nucleotides outside the gene matches: 15. Per the germline V gene, CDR1 is MNHEY and CDR2 is SMNVEV (reference sequence). CDR3 in amino acids: CASTSLGGGGRSTDTQYF. The CDR3 coding sequence is TGTGCCAGCACCAGTTTGGGGGGTGGCGGGAGGAGCACAGATACGCAGTATTTT.

The chain employs TRBV7-6 and TRBJ2-7; 7 bases are shared with TRBD1. CDR3 size: 14 residues. Unmatched junction bases numbered 3, after V lost 2 bases and J lost 2 bases. CDR1 and CDR2 (germline): SGHVS, FNYEAQ. CDR3 DNA sequence: TGTGCCAGCAGCTTATTCGACAGGGCCTACGAGCAGTACTTC. Translation: CASSLFDRAYEQYF.

The chain combines TRBV2 with TRBJ2-7; 8 nucleotides line up with TRBD2. CDR3 size: 18 residues. Germline V CDR1 and CDR2: SNHLY, FYNNEI. The V segment lost 3 bases and the J segment 6 bases; nucleotides outside the gene matches: 19. The CDR3 here is CASSDFYSPAGLDAEQYF. CDR3 bases: TGTGCCAGCAGTGATTTTTATTCGCCTGCGGGACTAGACGCCGAGCAGTACTTC.

The chain combines TRBV7-9 with TRBJ2-5, with 9 bases that match TRBD1. The J segment lost 7 bases and the V segment lost 4 bases, leaving 13 bases of the junction unmatched. This CDR3 region has 16 residues. Germline CDR1 is SEHNR and CDR2 is FQNEAQ (reference sequence). Written as DNA, the CDR3 is TGTGCCAGCAGCTCCCAACAGGGGGCTGACGGGTGGACCCAGTACTTC. This gives the protein CASSSQQGADGWTQYF. Full variable domain (missing parts from reference TRBV7-9 and TRBJ2-5): DTGVSQNPRHKITKRGQNVTFRCDPISEHNRLYWYRQTLGQGPEFLTYFQNEAQLEKSRLLSDRFSAERPKGSFSTLEIQRTEQGDSAMYLCASSSQQGADGWTQYFGPGTRLLVL.

The rearrangement links TRBV30 to TRBJ2-2; TRBD1 matches 7 bases. The CDR3 consists of 16 residues. Per germline, CDR1 GTSNPN and CDR2 SVGIG (reference sequence). With V trimmed by 0 bases and J by 2 bases, 6 bases remained unmatched. CDR3 region: CAWSVRGGFNTGELFF. CDR3 bases: TGTGCCTGGAGTGTACGAGGGGGCTTTAACACCGGGGAGCTGTTTTTT.

With regard to this clone: This specimen includes other DNA sequences encoding the same CDR3. The rearrangement links TRBV2 to TRBJ2-7, with D possibly being TRBD1 or TRBD2 (5 bases each). This CDR3 region has 14 residues. Trimming shortened V by 3 bases and J by 2 bases, and 11 bases separated the two germline ends. Germline V gene data show CDR1 as SNHLY and CDR2 as FYNNEI. CDR3 coding DNA: TGTGCCAGCAGTGATAGGGACCGAGCCTACGAGCAGTACTTC. This translates into CASSDRDRAYEQYF. Together with reference TRBV2 and TRBJ2-7, the CDR3 gives the full variable domain: EPEVTQTPSHQVTQMGQEVILRCVPISNHLYFYWYRQILGQKVEFLVSFYNNEISEKSEIFDDQFSVERPDGSNFTLKIRSTKLEDSAMYFCASSDRDRAYEQYFGPGTRLTVT.

The chain couples TRBV4-1 to TRBJ1-2, with 8 positions matching TRBD1. The CDR3 is made up of 16 amino acids. V lost 0 bases and J lost 1; bases outside the gene matches: 4. Germline V lookup: CDR1 MGHRA, CDR2 YSYEKL. As DNA, the CDR3 is TGCGCCAGCAGCCAAGAACAGGGGGATTTTAACTATGGCTACACCTTC. Its translation is CASSQEQGDFNYGYTF.

This chain links TRBV27 with TRBJ1-6, with D possibly TRBD1 on 5 matching bases. Germline V gives CDR1 MNHEY, CDR2 SMNVEV (reference sequence). CDR3 size: 17 residues. With 4 bases removed from V and 5 bases from J, the gap between germline ends came to 18 bases. The CDR3 region is CASSSGPVQTNNSPLHF. The CDR3 nucleotides are TGTGCCAGCAGTTCGGGGCCGGTTCAGACTAATAATTCACCCCTCCACTTT.

The J gene is TRBJ2-5, the V gene TRBV5-1, with D maybe TRBD2 (7 bases). Germline V CDR1 and CDR2: SGHRS, YFSETQ. CDR3 length: 15 amino acids. Trimming took off 4 bases at V and 1 base at J, with 14 bases between the two ends. Written as DNA, the CDR3 is TGCGCCAGCAGCGGCCGGGGGGCTACCCAAGAGACCCAGTACTTC. It codes for CASSGRGATQETQYF.

A note on this clone: The same CDR3 can be traced to other DNA sequences in this sample. The V gene is TRBV5-1, the J gene TRBJ2-2; 13 bases align to TRBD2. The CDR3 loop spans 18 amino acids. Germline V gene sequence: CDR1 SGHRS, CDR2 YFSETQ. With V trimmed by 0 bases and J by 4 bases, 6 bases remained unmatched. The DNA for the CDR3 is TGCGCCAGCAGCTTGGGACTAGCGGGGGGCCCGGGCACCGGGGAGCTGTTTTTT. Its protein is CASSLGLAGGPGTGELFF.